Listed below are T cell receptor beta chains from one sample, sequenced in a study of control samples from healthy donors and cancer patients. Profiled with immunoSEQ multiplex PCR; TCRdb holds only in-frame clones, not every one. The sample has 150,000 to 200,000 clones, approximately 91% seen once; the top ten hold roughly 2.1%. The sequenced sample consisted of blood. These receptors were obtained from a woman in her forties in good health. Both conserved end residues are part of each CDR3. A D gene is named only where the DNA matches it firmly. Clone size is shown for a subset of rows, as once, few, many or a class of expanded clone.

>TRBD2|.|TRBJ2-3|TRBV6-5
CASSKLLAELDTQYF
TGTGCCAGCAGCAAGCTCCTAGCGGAACTAGATACGCAGTATTTT
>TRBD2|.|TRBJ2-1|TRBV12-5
CASGPPGLVHNEQFF
TGTGCTAGTGGACCCCCGGGACTAGTACACAATGAGCAGTTCTTC
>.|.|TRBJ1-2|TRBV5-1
CASSLDLRRSYGYTF
TGCGCCAGCAGCTTGGATCTCCGGAGGTCCTATGGCTACACCTTC
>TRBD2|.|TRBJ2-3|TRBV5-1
CASSLTLAGGPNTQYF
TGCGCCAGCAGCTTGACTCTAGCGGGGGGGCCTAATACGCAGTATTTT
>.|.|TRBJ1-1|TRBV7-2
CASSIPWTGTEAFF
TGTGCCAGCAGCATTCCTTGGACGGGCACTGAAGCTTTCTTT
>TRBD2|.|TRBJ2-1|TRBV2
CASSEGLAGGQFF
TGTGCCAGCAGTGAAGGACTAGCGGGGGGGCAGTTCTTC
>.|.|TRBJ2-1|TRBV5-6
CASSLRRRVYNEQFF
TGTGCCAGCAGCTTGAGGCGCCGGGTATACAATGAGCAGTTCTTC
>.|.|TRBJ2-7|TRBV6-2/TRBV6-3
CASSYDGSSYEQYF
TGTGCCAGCAGTTATGACGGGAGCTCCTACGAGCAGTACTTC
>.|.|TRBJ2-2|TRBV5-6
CASSLGQAFTGELFF
TGTGCCAGCAGCTTGGGACAGGCTTTTACCGGGGAGCTGTTTTTT
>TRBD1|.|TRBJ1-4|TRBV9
CASATGQGNEKLFF
TGTGCCAGCGCCACCGGACAGGGTAATGAAAAACTGTTTTTT
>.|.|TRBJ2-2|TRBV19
CASIWGIPHTGELFF
TGTGCCAGTATTTGGGGGATTCCTCACACCGGGGAGCTGTTTTTT
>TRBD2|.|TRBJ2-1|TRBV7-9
CASSLDETSGHYNEQFF
TGTGCCAGCAGCTTAGACGAGACTAGCGGACACTACAATGAGCAGTTCTTC
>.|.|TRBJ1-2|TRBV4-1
CASSQDRGTTYGYTF
TGCGCCAGCAGCCAAGATAGAGGGACCACCTATGGCTACACCTTC
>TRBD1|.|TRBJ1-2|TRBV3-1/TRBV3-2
CASSLGQGYGYTF
TGTGCCAGCAGCCTGGGACAGGGGTATGGCTACACCTTC
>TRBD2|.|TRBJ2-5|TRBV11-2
CATSGLQRLETQYF
TGTGCCACCTCGGGACTACAGAGACTAGAGACCCAGTACTTC
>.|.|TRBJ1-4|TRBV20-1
CSASGGGANEKLFF
TGCAGTGCTAGTGGAGGGGGAGCTAATGAAAAACTGTTTTTT
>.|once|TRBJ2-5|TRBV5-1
CASSLAGTDQETQYF
TGCGCCAGCAGCTTGGCCGGGACGGACCAAGAGACCCAGTACTTC
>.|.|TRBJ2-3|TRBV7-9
CASSLLVSASTDTQYF
TGTGCCAGCAGCTTATTGGTTTCGGCTAGCACAGATACGCAGTATTTT
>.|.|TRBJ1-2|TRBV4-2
CASSQASQGNYGYTF
TGTGCCAGCAGCCAAGCGTCTCAGGGCAACTATGGCTACACCTTC
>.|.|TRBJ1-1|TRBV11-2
CASSSPYRFEAFF
TGTGCCAGCAGCTCTCCTTATCGTTTTGAAGCTTTCTTT
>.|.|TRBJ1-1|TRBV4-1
CASSQDRSSRTEAFF
TGCGCCAGCAGCCAAGATCGGAGCTCTCGAACTGAAGCTTTCTTT
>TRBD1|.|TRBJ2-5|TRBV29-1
CSVSTGGWETQYF
TGCAGCGTTTCGACAGGGGGCTGGGAGACCCAGTACTTC
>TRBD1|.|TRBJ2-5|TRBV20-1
CSASDRGGETQYF
TGCAGTGCTAGTGACAGGGGCGGGGAGACCCAGTACTTC
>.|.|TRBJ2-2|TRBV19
CASSIAGPGELFF
TGTGCCAGTAGTATAGCAGGGCCCGGGGAGCTGTTTTTT
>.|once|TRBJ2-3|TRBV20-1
CSAIGGDTQYF
TGCAGTGCCATTGGCGGGGATACGCAGTATTTT
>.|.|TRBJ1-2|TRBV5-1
CASSLSDGNYGYTF
TGCGCCAGCAGCTTGTCGGACGGAAACTATGGCTACACCTTC
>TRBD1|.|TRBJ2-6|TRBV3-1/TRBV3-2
CASSQGGTGNVLLTF
TGTGCCAGCAGCCAAGGAGGGACAGGGAACGTTCTCCTGACTTTC
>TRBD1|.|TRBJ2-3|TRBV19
CASTSGGIRGDTQYF
TGTGCCAGTACCTCAGGGGGTATAAGGGGAGATACGCAGTATTTT
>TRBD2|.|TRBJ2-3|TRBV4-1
CASSQDRTSGSDTQYF
TGCGCCAGCAGCCAAGATAGAACTAGCGGCTCGGATACGCAGTATTTT
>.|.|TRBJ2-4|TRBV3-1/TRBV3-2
CASSQFGAGKNIQYF
TGTGCCAGCAGCCAATTTGGGGCGGGCAAAAACATTCAGTACTTC
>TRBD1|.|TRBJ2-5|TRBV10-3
CAIRPGTEETQYF
TGTGCCATCAGACCCGGGACAGAGGAGACCCAGTACTTC
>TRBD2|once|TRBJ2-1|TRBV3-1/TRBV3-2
CASSQGLAANNEQFF
TGTGCCAGCAGCCAAGGACTAGCCGCTAACAATGAGCAGTTCTTC
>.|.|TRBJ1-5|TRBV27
CASSLGAAANQPQHF
TGTGCCAGCAGTTTGGGCGCGGCGGCAAATCAGCCCCAGCATTTT
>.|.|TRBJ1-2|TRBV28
CASSFRQSYKANYGYTF
TGTGCCAGCAGTTTTCGTCAATCATATAAAGCTAACTATGGCTACACCTTC
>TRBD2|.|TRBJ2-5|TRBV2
CASSTRGLAGGTADF
TGTGCCAGCAGCACCAGAGGACTAGCGGGGGGGACGGCCGACTTC
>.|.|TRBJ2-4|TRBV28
CASSFGNIQYF
TGTGCCAGCAGTTTTGGAAACATTCAGTACTTC
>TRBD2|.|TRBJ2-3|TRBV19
CASSKNERGSTDTQYF
TGTGCCAGTAGTAAGAACGAGCGGGGGAGCACAGATACGCAGTATTTT
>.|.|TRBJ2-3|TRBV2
CASSSGQNTDTQYF
TGTGCCAGCAGTTCCGGGCAGAACACAGATACGCAGTATTTT
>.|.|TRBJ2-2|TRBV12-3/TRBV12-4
CASSFRGELFF
TGTGCCAGCAGTTTTCGCGGGGAGCTGTTTTTT
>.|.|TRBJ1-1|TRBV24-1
CATRALGESNTEAFF
TGTGCCACCAGGGCTCTTGGGGAGTCGAACACTGAAGCTTTCTTT
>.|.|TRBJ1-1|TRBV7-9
CASSQGNTEAFF
TGTGCCAGCAGCCAGGGGAACACTGAAGCTTTCTTT
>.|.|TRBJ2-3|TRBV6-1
CASSDSSSTDTQYF
TGTGCCAGCAGTGATTCCAGTAGCACAGATACGCAGTATTTT
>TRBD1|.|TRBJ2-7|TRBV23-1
CASTRQGEYEQYF
TGCGCCAGCACCCGACAGGGGGAATACGAGCAGTACTTC
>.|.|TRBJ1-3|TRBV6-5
CASFLYSGNTIYF
TGTGCCAGCTTTCTCTACTCTGGAAACACCATATATTTT
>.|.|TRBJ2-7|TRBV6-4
CASSGGGAAAEDEQYF
TGTGCCAGCAGTGGTGGTGGGGCAGCAGCCGAGGACGAGCAGTACTTC